This T cell receptor beta chain was found in a study of post-analysis software for immune sequencing data. In this sample, this clonotype turned up a few times. Its antigen is unidentified. Trimming removed 5 bases at V and 8 bases at J, with 9 bases between. CDR1 and CDR2 (germline): SEHNR, FQNEAQ (reference sequence). This CDR3 has 11 amino acids. Study-level findings and limits: Patients showed TRBV5-6, TRBV5-1 and TRBV20-1 among roughly five TRBV segments more frequent than in controls.

Sequencing libraries made from TCR beta cDNA carried unique molecular identifiers. Using its own MiXCR run on the PCR reads, TCRdb lists one record per CDR3 protein. The sample holds about 500,000 distinct CDR3 sequences, nearly 45% seen once. Sample: blood. This clonotype was sampled from a girl aged 10-17 years with multiple sclerosis. This chain connects TRBV7-9 to TRBJ1-2, with TRBD1 as a possible D gene (5 bases). The CDR3 reads CASSQGEGYTF. The CDR3 bases are TGTGCCAGCAGCCAGGGCGAAGGCTACACCTTC.